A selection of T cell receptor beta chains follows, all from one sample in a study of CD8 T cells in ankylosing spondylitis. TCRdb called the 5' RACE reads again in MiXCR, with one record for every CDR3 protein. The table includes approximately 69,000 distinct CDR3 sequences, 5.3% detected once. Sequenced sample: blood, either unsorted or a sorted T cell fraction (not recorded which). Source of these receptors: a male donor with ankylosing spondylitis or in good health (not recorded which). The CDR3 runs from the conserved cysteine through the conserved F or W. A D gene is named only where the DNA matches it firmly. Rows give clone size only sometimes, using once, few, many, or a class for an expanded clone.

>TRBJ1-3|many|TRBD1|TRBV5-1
TGCGCCAGCAGCCTGGGACAGGGCGAATCGGGAAACACCATATATTTT
CASSLGQGESGNTIYF
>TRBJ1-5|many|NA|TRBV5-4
TGTGCCAGCAGCTTGGCACCCGATCAGCCCCAGCATTTT
CASSLAPDQPQHF
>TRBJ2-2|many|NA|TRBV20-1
TGCAGTGCTAGGGGGGTGGGCACCGGGGAGCTGTTTTTT
CSARGVGTGELFF
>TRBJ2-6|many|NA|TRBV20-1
TGCAGTGCTAGTAGTGGGGCGCCTGGGGCCAACGTCCTGACTTTC
CSASSGAPGANVLTF
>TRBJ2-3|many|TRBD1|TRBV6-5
TGTGCCAGCAGTTACTCTGGGACAGCAAGCCAGGATACGCAGTATTTT
CASSYSGTASQDTQYF
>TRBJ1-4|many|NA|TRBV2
TGTGCCAGCAGCGATACTACAGGAAGTGGTGAAAAACTGTTTTTT
CASSDTTGSGEKLFF
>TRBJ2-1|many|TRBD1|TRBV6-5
TGTGCCAGCAGTTTTGGACAGGGTTTTGGTGAGCAGTTCTTC
CASSFGQGFGEQFF
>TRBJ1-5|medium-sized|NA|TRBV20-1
TGCAGTGCTCAGAACAGGGAGGGAAATCAGCCCCAGCATTTT
CSAQNREGNQPQHF
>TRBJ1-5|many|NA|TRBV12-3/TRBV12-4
TGTGCCAGCAGTACTCCGGGGGGTGATCAGCCCCAGCATTTT
CASSTPGGDQPQHF
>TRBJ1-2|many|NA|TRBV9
TGTGCCAGCAGCGTAGGGACACTAATTAACTATGGCTACACCTTC
CASSVGTLINYGYTF
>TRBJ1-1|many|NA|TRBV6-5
TGTGCCAGCAATAAGATCGGGAACACTGAAGCTTTCTTT
CASNKIGNTEAFF
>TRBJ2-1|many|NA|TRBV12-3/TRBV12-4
TGTGCCAGCAGTCAGGGCCCCCTTAATGAGCAGTTCTTC
CASSQGPLNEQFF
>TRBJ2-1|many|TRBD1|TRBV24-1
TGTGCCACCAGTGACTCGGGACAGGGCAGCCACAATGAGCAGTTCTTC
CATSDSGQGSHNEQFF
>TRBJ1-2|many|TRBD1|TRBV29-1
TGCAGCATACCCTCGAGACAGGGCTTAGGAGGCTACACCTTC
CSIPSRQGLGGYTF
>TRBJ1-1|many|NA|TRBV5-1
TGCGCCAGCAGCTTGGCGTCGGGGGATGGAGCTTTCTTT
CASSLASGDGAFF
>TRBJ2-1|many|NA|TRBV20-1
TGCAGTGCCGCCCACAGGGTTGACTATGAGCAGTTCTTC
CSAAHRVDYEQFF
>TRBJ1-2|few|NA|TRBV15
TGTGCCACCAGCAGAGATGCGGGGTATGGCTACACCTTC
CATSRDAGYGYTF
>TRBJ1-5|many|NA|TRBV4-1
TGCGCCAGCAGCCAGGGACAAACAGGTTATAGCAATCAGCCCCAGCATTTT
CASSQGQTGYSNQPQHF
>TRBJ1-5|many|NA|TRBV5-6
TGTGCCAGCAGCTATCAACAGGACTCCAGAGGCAATCAGCCCCAGCATTTT
CASSYQQDSRGNQPQHF
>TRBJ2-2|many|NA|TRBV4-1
TGCGCCAGCAGCCTTCAAGTTAGCGTGAACACCGGGGAGCTGTTTTTT
CASSLQVSVNTGELFF
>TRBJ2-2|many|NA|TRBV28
TGTGCCAGCAGTGGGAGGCCCCGGGTCACGCCATTCACCGGGGAGCTGTTTTTT
CASSGRPRVTPFTGELFF
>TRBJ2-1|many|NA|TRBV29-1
TGCAGCCATACCGTCCCTCCGCTCAATGAGCAGTTCTTC
CSHTVPPLNEQFF
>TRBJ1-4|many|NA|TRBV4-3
TGCGCCAGCAGCCAAGTCGGGGCAACTAATGAAAAACTGTTTTTT
CASSQVGATNEKLFF
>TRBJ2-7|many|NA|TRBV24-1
TGTGCCACCAGTGACAAAAGCTACGAGCAGTACTTC
CATSDKSYEQYF
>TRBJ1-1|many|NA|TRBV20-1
TGCAGTGCAGCGGGACACCGGAACACTGAAGCTTTCTTT
CSAAGHRNTEAFF
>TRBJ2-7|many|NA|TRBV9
TGTGCCAGCAGCGTAGAGGGGACGAGCTCCTACGAGCAGTACTTC
CASSVEGTSSYEQYF
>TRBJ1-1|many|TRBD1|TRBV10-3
TGTGCCATCAGTCGGGACAGGGGAAACACTGAAGCTTTCTTT
CAISRDRGNTEAFF
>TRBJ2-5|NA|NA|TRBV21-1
TGTGCCAGCAGCAGGGACTACCAAGAGACCCAGTACTTC
CASSRDYQETQYF
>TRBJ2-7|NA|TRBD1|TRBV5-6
TGTGCCAGCAGCACTCTGGGGACAGGGGGTTACGAGCAGTACTTC
CASSTLGTGGYEQYF
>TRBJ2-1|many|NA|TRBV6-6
TGTGCCAGCAGTTTCCTTACAGGGATCTATGAGCAGTTCTTC
CASSFLTGIYEQFF
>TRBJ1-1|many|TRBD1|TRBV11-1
TGTGCCAGCAGAGACCCGACAGGGCGCAATCCTTCGAACACTGAAGCTTTCTTT
CASRDPTGRNPSNTEAFF
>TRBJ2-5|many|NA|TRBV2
TGTGCCAGCATCGGTAACCGCCTCCAAGAGACCCAGTACTTC
CASIGNRLQETQYF
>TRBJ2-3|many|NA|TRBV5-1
TGCGCCAGCATCGACCCGTCCTCCACAGATACGCAGTATTTT
CASIDPSSTDTQYF
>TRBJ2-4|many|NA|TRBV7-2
TGTGCCAGCAGCTTAGATATCACAAGAGGAAACATTCAGTACTTC
CASSLDITRGNIQYF
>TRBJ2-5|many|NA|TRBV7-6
TGTGCCAGCAGCACCGACAGGAGGGTTGAGACCCAGTACTTC
CASSTDRRVETQYF
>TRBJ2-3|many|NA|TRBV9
TGTGCCAGCAGCGTAGGACTCAGCACAGATACGCAGTATTTT
CASSVGLSTDTQYF
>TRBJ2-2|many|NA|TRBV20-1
TGCAGTGCGGACAGGAACACCGGGGAGCTGTTTTTT
CSADRNTGELFF
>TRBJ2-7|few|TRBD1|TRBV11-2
TGTGCCAGCAGCTTAACCGGACAGGGGGCCAACCCCGACGAGCAGTACTTC
CASSLTGQGANPDEQYF
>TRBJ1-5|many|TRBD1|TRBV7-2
TGTGCCAGCAGCTCCCTGGGGGGACAGGGTCAGCCCCAGCATTTT
CASSSLGGQGQPQHF
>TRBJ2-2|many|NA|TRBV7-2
TGTGCCAGCAGCCCGGGACACTTCACCGGGGAGCTGTTTTTT
CASSPGHFTGELFF